The 8 T cell receptor beta chains below all came from one sample that was sequenced in a study of blood T cell repertoires in COVID-19. Libraries were prepared by immunoSEQ multiplex PCR; TCRdb keeps only in-frame clonotypes and omits some of them. The sample carries 45,000 to 55,000 clones, just under 80% recorded once. Input material: peripheral blood. The receptors were gathered from a human donor with active or convalescent COVID-19. The donor label of this sample is uncertain.

DNA of the CDR3: TGTGCCAGCAGTCATACCGGGACAGGGTTGTACGAGCAGTACTTC. This encodes CASSHTGTGLYEQYF. The rearrangement joins TRBV6-5 to TRBJ2-7; 9 bases are a match to TRBD1. V shed 5 bases and J 4 bases; nucleotides not matched to a gene: 9. The CDR3 is 15 residues long. Germline-derived CDR1 and CDR2 are MNHEY and SVGAGI.

The V call is TRBV6-6, the J call TRBJ2-7; 7 bases agree with TRBD1. The J segment lost 3 bases and the V segment lost 4 bases, leaving 12 bases of the junction unmatched. Germline CDR1 reads MNHNY; CDR2 reads SVGAGI (reference sequence). This CDR3 is built from 16 residues. CDR3 bases: TGTGCCAGCAGTTTGGCCGGGGACAGAGGGAACTACGAGCAGTACTTC. Its translation: CASSLAGDRGNYEQYF.

The chain employs TRBV15 and TRBJ1-3; no reliable D call. Germline CDR1 is LNHNV and CDR2 is YYDKDF (reference sequence). Trimming removed 0 bases from V and 2 bases from J, with 5 bases in between. This CDR3 comprises 14 residues. The CDR3 loop reads CATSREAAGNTIYF. CDR3 nucleotides: TGTGCCACCAGCAGAGAGGCCGCTGGAAACACCATATATTTT.

The rearrangement uses TRBV13 and TRBJ1-1; D is undetermined. The germline gives CDR1 PRHDT, CDR2 FYEKMQ (reference sequence). The CDR3 sequence is 14 residues long. V shed 0 bases and J shed 6 bases, with 11 bases lying between them. In nucleotides, the CDR3 is TGTGCCAGCAGCTTAGGCCACCGGTATTCTGAAGCTTTCTTT. Protein: CASSLGHRYSEAFF.

Regarding this clone: It may be a read error: a sequence one base away is much more abundant. The J gene is TRBJ2-7, the V gene TRBV28, with 8 bases aligning to TRBD2. This CDR3 region has 14 residues. The ends lost 2 bases at V and 2 bases at J; junction bases unmatched: 2. Germline V gives CDR1 MDHEN, CDR2 SYDVKM. The CDR3 sequence is CASSLSGSAYEQYF. DNA of the CDR3: TGTGCCAGCAGTTTAAGCGGGAGCGCCTACGAGCAGTACTTC.

The chain couples TRBV5-4 to TRBJ2-1; TRBD2 matches at 10 bases. Germline V gene lookup returns CDR1 SGHNT and CDR2 YYREEE (reference sequence). V was pared by 3 bases and J by 4 bases, with 7 bases of the junction left unmatched. This CDR3 has 16 amino acids. CDR3 nucleotides: TGTGCCAGCAGCTCCTCTAGCGGGAGATGGTACAATGAGCAGTTCTTC. This codes for CASSSSSGRWYNEQFF. The variable domain in full, with the rest retrieved from reference TRBV5-4 and TRBJ2-1, is ETGVTQSPTHLIKTRGQQVTLRCSSQSGHNTVSWYQQALGQGPQFIFQYYREEENGRGNFPPRFSGLQFPNYSSELNVNALELDDSALYLCASSSSSGRWYNEQFFGPGTRLTVL.

This chain connects TRBV27 to TRBJ1-1; no reliable D call. The CDR3 totals 11 residues. The germline gives CDR1 MNHEY, CDR2 SMNVEV (reference sequence). V dropped 6 bases and J dropped 6 bases, with 8 bases sitting between them. The CDR3 region has the DNA TGTGCCAGCAGGTCCGGGTCTGAAGCTTTCTTT. It codes for CASRSGSEAFF.

The chain links TRBV7-2 to TRBJ2-1; TRBD2 agrees at 10 bases. This CDR3 has 18 residues. The junction had 5 bases not matched to a gene; V was cut back by 0 bases and J by 0 bases. Germline assignment: CDR1 SGHTA and CDR2 FQGNSA. The CDR3 is CASSLASSGGSSYNEQFF. The CDR3 nucleotides read TGTGCCAGCAGCTTAGCTAGTAGCGGGGGGAGCTCCTACAATGAGCAGTTCTTC.